These T cell receptor beta chains were read from a single sample in a study of OX40 agonist ivuxolimab in advanced cancers. Using immunoSEQ multiplex PCR, the repertoire was profiled, and TCRdb retains in-frame clones only, with some absent. The profile covers roughly 86,000 clones, with just under 90% appearing a single time and 6.5% to 8.5% taken by the ten largest. This specimen consisted of CD4+ or CD8+ T cells sorted from blood, obtained in a trial of the OX40 agonist ivuxolimab. The origin of the receptors is an adult with an advanced solid tumor such as melanoma, head and neck, liver or kidney cancer. Both conserved end residues are part of each CDR3. D genes are given only for firm matches.

length: 14; V: TRBV5-1; D: .; J: TRBJ1-2; CDR3: CASSTDSYAYGYTF
length: 13; V: TRBV30; D: TRBD1; J: TRBJ1-2; CDR3: CAWSSGDRFGYTF
length: 14; V: TRBV27; D: .; J: TRBJ2-1; CDR3: CASSFGVSYNEQFF
length: 14; V: TRBV29-1; D: TRBD2; J: TRBJ2-3; CDR3: CSVLAGVSTDTQYF
length: 15; V: TRBV11-2; D: .; J: TRBJ2-2; CDR3: CASSTLPGRSGELFF
length: 12; V: TRBV30; D: .; J: TRBJ1-1; CDR3: CAWSDVGTEAFF
length: 15; V: TRBV29-1; D: .; J: TRBJ2-3; CDR3: CSAAGGGQGTDTQYF
length: 10; V: TRBV29-1; D: .; J: TRBJ1-1; CDR3: CSVLRSEAFF
length: 14; V: TRBV28; D: .; J: TRBJ2-7; CDR3: CASSESRVGYEQYF
length: 14; V: TRBV27; D: TRBD2; J: TRBJ2-3; CDR3: CASSFGGSPDTQYF
length: 17; V: TRBV28; D: TRBD2; J: TRBJ2-3; CDR3: CASSTGLAGDYTDTQYF
length: 13; V: TRBV6-5; D: .; J: TRBJ2-2; CDR3: CASSYSTTGELFF
length: 15; V: TRBV5-8; D: .; J: TRBJ1-1; CDR3: CASRTVRNSNTEAFF
length: 14; V: TRBV30; D: TRBD1; J: TRBJ2-1; CDR3: CAWSEGQGHNEQFF
length: 13; V: TRBV5-5; D: .; J: TRBJ2-7; CDR3: CASSSDRRGEQYF
length: 11; V: TRBV2; D: .; J: TRBJ2-4; CDR3: CASSGHRAEYF
length: 21; V: TRBV4-1; D: .; J: TRBJ1-4; CDR3: CASSQWRALVASSATNEKLFF
length: 13; V: TRBV11-3; D: .; J: TRBJ2-5; CDR3: CASSSIFQETQYF
length: 16; V: TRBV6-6; D: TRBD1; J: TRBJ1-4; CDR3: CASSYSFGTANEKLFF
length: 16; V: TRBV11-3; D: TRBD1; J: TRBJ1-5; CDR3: CASGKQGGNSNQPQHF
length: 15; V: TRBV9; D: .; J: TRBJ2-7; CDR3: CASSTGRGSPYEQYF
length: 14; V: TRBV7-6; D: .; J: TRBJ1-4; CDR3: CASSLGDPNEKLFF
length: 13; V: TRBV5-4; D: TRBD2; J: TRBJ2-7; CDR3: CASSSTSVGEQYF
length: 15; V: TRBV27; D: TRBD2; J: TRBJ2-1; CDR3: CASSLGTSGYNEQFF
length: 13; V: TRBV7-6; D: TRBD1; J: TRBJ1-2; CDR3: CASSLEQGVGYTF
length: 14; V: TRBV6-6; D: .; J: TRBJ2-7; CDR3: CASSSSLRTLEQYF
length: 15; V: TRBV2; D: TRBD2; J: TRBJ2-6; CDR3: CAGGGKSSGANVLTF
length: 15; V: TRBV4-1; D: .; J: TRBJ1-2; CDR3: CASSQEDNFYYGYTF
length: 16; V: TRBV10-2; D: TRBD1; J: TRBJ1-5; CDR3: CASSPTGGRTNQPQHF
length: 12; V: TRBV27; D: .; J: TRBJ1-2; CDR3: CASSGWSGGYTF
length: 13; V: TRBV5-6; D: .; J: TRBJ1-6; CDR3: CASSFIGGTPLHF
length: 14; V: TRBV2; D: .; J: TRBJ2-7; CDR3: CASSDQGRNYEQYF
length: 15; V: TRBV12-1; D: .; J: TRBJ1-5; CDR3: CASSPLRYSNQPQHF
length: 13; V: TRBV30; D: .; J: .; CDR3: CAWNPDRYYEQYF
length: 17; V: TRBV19; D: TRBD2; J: TRBJ2-3; CDR3: CASSMTSGRTFTDTQYF
length: 15; V: TRBV10-3; D: .; J: TRBJ1-5; CDR3: CAITERGGGNQPQHF